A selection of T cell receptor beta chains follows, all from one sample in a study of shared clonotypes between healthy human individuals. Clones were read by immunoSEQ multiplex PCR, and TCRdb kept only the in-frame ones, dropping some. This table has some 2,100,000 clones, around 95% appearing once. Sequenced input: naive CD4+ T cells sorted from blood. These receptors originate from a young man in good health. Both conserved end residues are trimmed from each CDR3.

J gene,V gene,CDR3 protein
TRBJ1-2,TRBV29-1,SVRQGVNYGYT
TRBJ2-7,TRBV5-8,ASSPGAGQGKDYEQY
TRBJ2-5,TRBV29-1,SVDRLAGETQY
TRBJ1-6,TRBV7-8,ASKVQGNSPLH
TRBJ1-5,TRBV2,ASRTTGVLPQH
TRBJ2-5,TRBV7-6,ASSLVASWGDETQY
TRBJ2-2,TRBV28,ASSPPRGTGELF
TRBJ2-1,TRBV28,ASSLRGSYNEQF
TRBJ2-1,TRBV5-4,ASSTASGDYNEQF
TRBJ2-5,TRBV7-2,ASSPGLQETQY